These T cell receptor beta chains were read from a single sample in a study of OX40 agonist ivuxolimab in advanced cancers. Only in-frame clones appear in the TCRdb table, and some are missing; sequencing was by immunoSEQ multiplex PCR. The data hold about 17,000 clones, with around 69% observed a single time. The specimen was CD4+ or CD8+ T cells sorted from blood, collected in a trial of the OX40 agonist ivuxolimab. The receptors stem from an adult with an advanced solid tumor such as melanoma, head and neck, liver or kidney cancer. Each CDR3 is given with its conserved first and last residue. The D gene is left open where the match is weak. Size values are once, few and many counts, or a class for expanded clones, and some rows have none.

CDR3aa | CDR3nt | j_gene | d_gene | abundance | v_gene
CASSPGGAGAYEQYF | TGTGCCAGCAGCCCCGGGGGAGCAGGGGCCTACGAGCAGTACTTC | TRBJ2-7 | NA | NA | TRBV7-8
CASSQGREQYF | TGTGCCAGCAGCCAGGGACGCGAGCAGTACTTC | TRBJ2-7 | NA | NA | TRBV4-2
CASSPQGPKNIQYF | TGTGCCAGCAGCCCCCAGGGACCCAAAAACATTCAGTACTTC | TRBJ2-4 | NA | NA | TRBV6-5
CASNHETSGSYEQYF | TGTGCCAGCAACCACGAGACTAGCGGTTCCTACGAGCAGTACTTC | TRBJ2-7 | TRBD2 | NA | TRBV6-6
CASSPGTIYEQYF | TGTGCCAGCAGCCCCGGGACTATCTACGAGCAGTACTTC | TRBJ2-7 | TRBD2 | NA | TRBV7-2
CASSLSTYEQYF | TGTGCCAGCAGCTTGTCTACCTACGAGCAGTACTTC | TRBJ2-7 | NA | once | TRBV13
CASSFPGLDNEQFF | TGTGCCAGCAGCTTCCCGGGACTTGACAATGAGCAGTTCTTC | TRBJ2-1 | NA | NA | TRBV7-2
CASRNGTDTQYF | TGCGCCAGCAGGAACGGTACAGATACGCAGTATTTT | TRBJ2-3 | NA | NA | TRBV10-1
CASSLVTGVVGEQFF | TGTGCCAGCAGCTTAGTTACGGGAGTAGTGGGTGAGCAGTTCTTC | TRBJ2-1 | NA | few | TRBV11-2
CASINRDRGFHEQYF | TGTGCCAGCATTAATCGGGACAGGGGCTTTCACGAGCAGTACTTC | TRBJ2-7 | NA | few | TRBV21-1
CASRAAGGPEAFF | TGTGCCAGCAGGGCGGCGGGGGGGCCTGAAGCTTTCTTT | TRBJ1-1 | NA | NA | TRBV6-6
CASSEPGTHEQYF | TGTGCCAGCAGTGAACCTGGAACCCACGAGCAGTACTTC | TRBJ2-7 | NA | NA | TRBV25-1
CASSVRGYGYTF | TGTGCCAGCAGCGTCCGGGGCTATGGCTACACCTTC | TRBJ1-2 | NA | many | TRBV9
CASSQGLVREQYF | TGTGCCAGCAGTCAAGGACTAGTCAGGGAGCAGTACTTC | TRBJ2-7 | TRBD2 | NA | TRBV27
CASSYSDPQAYEQYF | TGTGCCAGCAGTTACTCTGATCCGCAGGCCTACGAGCAGTACTTC | TRBJ2-7 | NA | NA | TRBV6-5
CSADRGGTEAFF | TGCAGCGCCGACAGGGGGGGCACTGAAGCTTTCTTT | TRBJ1-1 | TRBD1 | NA | TRBV29-1
CAWRLGGSEQFF | TGTGCCTGGAGACTAGGTGGGAGTGAGCAGTTCTTC | TRBJ2-1 | NA | NA | TRBV30
CASSLWGSGNGYTF | TGTGCCAGCAGTTTATGGGGCTCCGGTAATGGCTACACCTTC | TRBJ1-2 | NA | NA | TRBV27
CASSFSGRPYEQYF | TGTGCCAGCAGCTTTAGCGGGAGGCCCTACGAGCAGTACTTC | TRBJ2-7 | TRBD2 | NA | TRBV11-1